Listed here is a single T cell receptor beta chain. Its antigen is unknown. This record belongs to a study of cytomegalovirus exposure and HLA in healthy donors. General observations from the study: Researchers reported in a later analysis that common viral pathogens appeared linked to several top clusters. A later analysis found most CMV-associated TCR beta chains apparently HLA-restricted. A few V segments could not be told apart, such as TRBV6-2 and TRBV6-3, and were left out.

Per germline, CDR1 SGHVS and CDR2 FNYEAQ. V lost 7 bases to trimming and J lost 5 bases; unmatched junction nucleotides: 8. CDR3 length: 13 amino acids. The PCR had 60 Vbeta and 13 Jbeta primers. Libraries were prepared by immunoSEQ multiplex PCR; TCRdb keeps only in-frame clonotypes and omits some of them. The sample yields approximately 120,000 clones, 55% to 75% seen once. The rearrangement joins TRBV7-6 to TRBJ2-7; 7 nucleotides agree with TRBD1. The clonotype comes from a woman aged 70-85 years in good health and CMV-seropositive. Source material: PBMCs. The CDR3 sequence is CASTSPDRDEQYF. In DNA, the CDR3 is TGTGCCAGCACTTCCCCCGACAGGGACGAGCAGTACTTC.